This T cell receptor beta chain originates from a study of T cells in Graves' hyperthyroidism and ophthalmopathy (dated by TCRdb to about 2019). General notes on the study: Peripheral blood samples were taken at initial diagnosis, before any treatment was given. To identify distinguishing TCR V-J signatures, a discovery cohort of 95 to 100 patients was used, comprising 43 with Graves' ophthalmopathy and under 60 with stable Graves' hyperthyroidism. An independent validation cohort of some 18 hyperthyroidism patients and 15 or so patients who later progressed to ophthalmopathy tested prospective prediction of ophthalmopathy. The 75 to 100 discovery patients were randomly divided into training and test sets at a 7:3 ratio. The study also compared thyroid tissue and blood T-cell repertoires from roughly six Graves' hyperthyroidism patients. After blood sampling, hyperthyroidism patients were treated with methimazole at a starting dose of 30 mg daily, and ophthalmopathy patients were treated with high-dose intravenous methylprednisolone. The paper describes TCR Vbeta CDR3 sequencing of 120 to 150 peripheral blood samples, made up of 43 ophthalmopathy patients, around 78 hyperthyroidism patients and 17 progressor patients.

A patient counted as having stable Graves' hyperthyroidism if no progression to ophthalmopathy occurred over 18 months of follow-up. The hyperthyroidism patients were between 18 and 65 years old and newly diagnosed, with a disease duration of less than 2 months. The study excluded patients with uncontrolled infections, other autoimmune diseases, pregnancy or lactation. Diagnoses were based on clinical symptoms, serum thyroxine and TRAb, thyroid ultrasound and orbital computed tomography. PBMCs were separated from under 12 ml of fresh peripheral blood using Ficoll-Paque density gradient centrifugation. Trizol reagent was used to extract total RNA, and RNA quality was then checked on an Agilent 2100 Bioanalyzer. The TCR beta CDR3 regions were amplified from RNA transcripts. A first-round RT-PCR of the TCR CDR3 used the HTBI primer set with the Qiagen OneStep RT-PCR kit. Libraries were constructed in a second round of multiplex PCR, after which size selection and purification were performed. The libraries were sequenced on an Illumina HiSeq2000 using paired-end 100 bp reads. In the paper's pipeline: SOAPnuke was used to process the raw data, removing reads that contained adapters or uncalled bases, had a mean Phred below 15, or lacked an exact match to the constant primer or identifier. High-quality paired reads were merged with COPE v1.2.5, and unique nucleotide sequences were defined as clonotypes. MiTCR v1.1 was used to align the clonotypes against IMGT TRBV, TRBD and TRBJ reference segments. The analysis included only V-J combinations with a frequency above 0.0001, which together covered 98% to 99.2% of the repertoires. A TCS score was defined as the ratio of F50 (clonal expansion) to E x V (chaos), with BLOSUM62-based TCRdist applied between CDR3 peptides within each V-J. Welch's t-statistics and random forest reduced roughly 500 V-J features to roughly 13, which were used in a naive Bayes classifier (R e1071). The public reads were reanalyzed by TCRdb: fastp trimming at Q25, MiXCR alignment, in-frame beta chains only. Every entry covers one CDR3 protein and lists the most common genes and DNA from its rows. These V and J calls rely on TCRdb rather than the paper's analysis. Counted in this sample were a few hundred thousand distinct CDR3 sequences; 12% to 15% of them appeared once. The ten largest clones represent roughly 14% of the sample.

What the research found in general, with its limitations: In validation, the model predicted progression to ophthalmopathy with over 65% sensitivity and 72.22% specificity, a median of 6.5 months before onset. A model built on a 13 V-J signature distinguished ophthalmopathy from stable hyperthyroidism, reaching around 88% sensitivity and 81.08% specificity in cross-validation and 80%/75% in testing. Blood samples also contained most of the expanded thyroid clonotypes (frequency above 0.001), which suggests that blood repertoires may reflect thyroid immune responses. Sample size was not statistically predetermined, and investigators were not blinded to group allocation.

From its cysteine to its phenylalanine, the CDR3 spans 13 amino acids. The sequence is cut down to CDR3 DNA, 39 bases in frame from base 1. Reading the germline V gene (reference sequence) gives CDR1 GTSNPN and CDR2 SVGIG. In this sample, this clonotype turned up a few times. This clone's antigen is unknown. Compared with germline, one end of the junction differs, possibly owing to a read error. The rearranged segments are TRBV30 and TRBJ1-1; TRBD1 agrees with 7 junctional bases. The TCR originated in a woman in her 40s with Graves' hyperthyroidism. The material sequenced was blood. The CDR3 protein is CAWSQGGGAEASF. The nucleotide sequence is given as TGTGCCTGGAGTCAGGGGGGGGGAGCTGAAGCTTCCTTT.